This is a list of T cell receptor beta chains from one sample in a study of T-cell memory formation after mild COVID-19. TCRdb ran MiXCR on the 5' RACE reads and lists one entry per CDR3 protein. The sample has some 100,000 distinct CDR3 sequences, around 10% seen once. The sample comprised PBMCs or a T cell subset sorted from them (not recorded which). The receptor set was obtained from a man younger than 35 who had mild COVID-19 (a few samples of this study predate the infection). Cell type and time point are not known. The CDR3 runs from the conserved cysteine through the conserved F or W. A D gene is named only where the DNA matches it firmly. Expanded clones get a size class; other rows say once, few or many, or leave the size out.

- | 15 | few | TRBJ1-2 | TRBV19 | TGTGCCAGTATCTCTATCGGCGGCAGTAACTATGGCTACACCTTC | CASISIGGSNYGYTF
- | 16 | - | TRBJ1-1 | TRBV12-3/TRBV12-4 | TGTGCCAGCAGTTTACTTGTTGGGGTGCCGAACACTGAAGCTTTCTTT | CASSLLVGVPNTEAFF
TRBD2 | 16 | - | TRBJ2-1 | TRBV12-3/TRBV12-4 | TGTGCCAGCAGTTTCGTCGGGACTAGCATCCACAATGAGCAGTTCTTC | CASSFVGTSIHNEQFF
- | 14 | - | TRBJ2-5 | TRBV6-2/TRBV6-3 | TGTGCCAGCAGTCCAGGGGTCTCCGTGGAGACCCAGTACTTC | CASSPGVSVETQYF
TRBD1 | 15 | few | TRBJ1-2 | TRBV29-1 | TGCAGCGTTGAAGAGGGAAGAGGGGGCCCCTATGGCTACACCTTC | CSVEEGRGGPYGYTF
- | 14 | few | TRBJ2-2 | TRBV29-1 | TGCAGCTCCCAGTCAGGCGAAAACACCGGGGAGCTGTTTTTT | CSSQSGENTGELFF
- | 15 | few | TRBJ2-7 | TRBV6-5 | TGTGCCAGCAGTTACTCAAGCCCTTCGACCTACGAGCAGTACTTC | CASSYSSPSTYEQYF
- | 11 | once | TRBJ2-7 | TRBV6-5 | TGTGCCAGCAGGACCTACTACGAGCAGTACTTC | CASRTYYEQYF
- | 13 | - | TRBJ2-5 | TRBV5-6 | TGTGCCAGCAGCTTGGGGGGCATGGAGACCCAGTACTTC | CASSLGGMETQYF
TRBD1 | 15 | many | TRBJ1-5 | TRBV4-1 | TGCGCCAGCAGCCGCGTGACAGGGGAGGGTCAGCCCCAGCATTTT | CASSRVTGEGQPQHF
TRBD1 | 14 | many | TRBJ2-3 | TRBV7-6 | TGTGCCAGCAGCCTTGGGACAGGCCCGGATACGCAGTATTTT | CASSLGTGPDTQYF
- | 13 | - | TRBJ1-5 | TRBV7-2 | TGTGCCAGCAGCTCCCGGACCTCTGGGCCCCAGCATTTT | CASSSRTSGPQHF
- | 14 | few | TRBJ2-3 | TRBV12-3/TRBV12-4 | TGTGCCAGCAGTTTTTTGGGAAGCACAGATACGCAGTATTTT | CASSFLGSTDTQYF
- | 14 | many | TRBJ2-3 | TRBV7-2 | TGTGCCAGCAGCTTAGCATGGGGTGGAGATACGCAGTATTTT | CASSLAWGGDTQYF
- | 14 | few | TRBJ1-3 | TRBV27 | TGTGCCAGCAGTTTCGGGGTTGAAGGAAACACCATATATTTT | CASSFGVEGNTIYF
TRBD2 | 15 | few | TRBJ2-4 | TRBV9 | TGTGCCAGCAGCGTAGGTGTTTCTAGCGGGAACATTCAGTACTTC | CASSVGVSSGNIQYF
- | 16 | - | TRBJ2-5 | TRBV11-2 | TGTGCCAGCAGCCCGGACGGACTGGCGGTCCAAGAGACCCAGTACTTC | CASSPDGLAVQETQYF
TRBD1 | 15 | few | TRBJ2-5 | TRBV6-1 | TGTGCCAGCAGGAGGTCCCCCGGACAGGGAGAGACCCAGTACTTC | CASRRSPGQGETQYF
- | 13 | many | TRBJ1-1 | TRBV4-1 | TGCGCCAGCAGCCCCCGGGAGGTCACTGAAGCTTTCTTT | CASSPREVTEAFF
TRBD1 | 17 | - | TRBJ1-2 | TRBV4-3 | TGCGCCAGCAGCCAAGAAAGTCCCGGACAGGGGAACTATGGCTACACCTTC | CASSQESPGQGNYGYTF
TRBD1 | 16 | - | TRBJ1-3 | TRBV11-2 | TGTGCCAGCAGCCTGCCGGGACAGGGGGCTGGAAACACCATATATTTT | CASSLPGQGAGNTIYF
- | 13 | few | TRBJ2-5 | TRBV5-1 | TGCGCCAGCAGCTCATGGACAGAAGAGACCCAGTACTTC | CASSSWTEETQYF
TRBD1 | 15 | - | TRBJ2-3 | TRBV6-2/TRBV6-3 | TGTGCCAGCAGCAGATGGACAGGGACAACAGATACGCAGTATTTT | CASSRWTGTTDTQYF
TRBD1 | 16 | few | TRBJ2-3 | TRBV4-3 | TGCGCCAGCAGCCAAGAAGGGACAGGGGACACAGATACGCAGTATTTT | CASSQEGTGDTDTQYF
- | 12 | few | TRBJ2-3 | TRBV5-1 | TGCGCCAGCAGCGGGGGGCGAGATACGCAGTATTTT | CASSGGRDTQYF
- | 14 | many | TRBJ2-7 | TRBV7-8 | TGTGCCAGCAGCCACCGGGACACCGATGACGAGCAGTACTTC | CASSHRDTDDEQYF
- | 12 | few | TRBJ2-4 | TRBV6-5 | TGTGCCAGCCTCGGTCGCGAAAACATTCAGTACTTC | CASLGRENIQYF
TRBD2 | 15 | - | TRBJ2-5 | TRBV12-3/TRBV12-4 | TGTGCCAGCAGTGATGGAGCGGGGGGGAAAGAGACCCAGTACTTC | CASSDGAGGKETQYF
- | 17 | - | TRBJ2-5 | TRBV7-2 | TGTGCCAGCAGCTTCTCCGCAACCACCCTAGGAAGGGAGACCCAGTACTTC | CASSFSATTLGRETQYF
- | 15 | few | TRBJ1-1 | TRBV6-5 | TGTGCCAGCAGTAGGACAGCGAACGTGAACACTGAAGCTTTCTTT | CASSRTANVNTEAFF
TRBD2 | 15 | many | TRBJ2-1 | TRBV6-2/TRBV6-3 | TGTGCCAGTGTAAGCGGGGGGGCGTTCTACAATGAGCAGTTCTTC | CASVSGGAFYNEQFF
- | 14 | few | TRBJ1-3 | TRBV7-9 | TGTGCCAGCAGCTCACGGGGAGTTGGAAACACCATATATTTT | CASSSRGVGNTIYF
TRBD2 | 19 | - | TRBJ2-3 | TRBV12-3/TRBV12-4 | TGTGCCAGCAGCCTAGTCCCGGGACTAGCGGGGGGCCCCACAGATACGCAGTATTTT | CASSLVPGLAGGPTDTQYF
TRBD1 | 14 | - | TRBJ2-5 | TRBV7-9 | TGTGCCACCTACCCAGGGGGCCTGGGGGAGACCCAGTACTTC | CATYPGGLGETQYF
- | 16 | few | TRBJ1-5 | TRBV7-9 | TGTGCCAGCAGCTTAGAGGAAGGCGGAGTCAATCAGCCCCAGCATTTT | CASSLEEGGVNQPQHF
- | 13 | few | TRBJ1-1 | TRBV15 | TGTGCCACCAGCAGACGGGAGTCCACTGAAGCTTTCTTT | CATSRRESTEAFF
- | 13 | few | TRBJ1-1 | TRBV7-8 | TGTGCCAGCAGCCCCAGCCCGAACACTGAAGCTTTCTTT | CASSPSPNTEAFF
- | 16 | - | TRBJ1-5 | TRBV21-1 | TGTGCCAGCAGCAACGGACAGGTTAGAAGCAATCAGCCCCAGCATTTT | CASSNGQVRSNQPQHF
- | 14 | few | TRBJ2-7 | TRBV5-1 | TGCGCCAGCAGGTTCCGGGACGGGACCTACGAGCAGTACTTC | CASRFRDGTYEQYF
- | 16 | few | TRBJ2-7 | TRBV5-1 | TGCGCCAGCAGCTTGGCCTCGACAGGTCCCTCCTACGAGCAGTACTTC | CASSLASTGPSYEQYF
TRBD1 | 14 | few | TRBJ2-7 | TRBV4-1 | TGCGCCAGCAGCCCCGCGACAGGGGCCCACGAGCAGTACTTC | CASSPATGAHEQYF
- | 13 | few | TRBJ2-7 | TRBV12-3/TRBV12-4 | TGTGCCAGCTCCTGGGGGCTAACCTACGAGCAGTACTTC | CASSWGLTYEQYF
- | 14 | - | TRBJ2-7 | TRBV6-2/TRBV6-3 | TGTGCCAGCAGTTCTAGGGTGTTCTCCTACGAGCAGTACTTC | CASSSRVFSYEQYF
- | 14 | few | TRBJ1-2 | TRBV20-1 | TGCAGTGCTAGGGGTTATGGAGGGTTTCATGGCTACACCTTC | CSARGYGGFHGYTF
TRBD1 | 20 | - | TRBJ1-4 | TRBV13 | TGTGCCAGCAGCCCCAGGACAGGGGGCGATTCACTTGCAACTAATGAAAAACTGTTTTTT | CASSPRTGGDSLATNEKLFF
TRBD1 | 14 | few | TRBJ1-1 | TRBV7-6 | TGTGCCAGCAGCTCCGTACAGGGGCCCACTGAAGCTTTCTTT | CASSSVQGPTEAFF
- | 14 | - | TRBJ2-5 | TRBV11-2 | TGTGCCAGCCGACCGGGCCCGGGACGGGAGACCCAGTACTTC | CASRPGPGRETQYF
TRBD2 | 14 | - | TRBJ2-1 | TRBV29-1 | TGCAGCGCGATAGGGACTAGCCCAAACAATGAGCAGTTCTTC | CSAIGTSPNNEQFF
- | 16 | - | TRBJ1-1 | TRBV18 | TGTGCCAGCTCACCTGGTCAGGTCGTGATGAACACTGAAGCTTTCTTT | CASSPGQVVMNTEAFF
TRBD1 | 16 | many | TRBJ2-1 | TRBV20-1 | TGCAGTGCCCCCAGGACAGGGCTTGGGTCCTACAATGAGCAGTTCTTC | CSAPRTGLGSYNEQFF
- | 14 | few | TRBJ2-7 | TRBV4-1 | TGCGCCAGCAGCCAACACAGGGAAATCACCGAGCAGTACTTC | CASSQHREITEQYF
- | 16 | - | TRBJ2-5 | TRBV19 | TGTGCCAGTACCCCCCACCAGGACTTAGTATTGGAGACCCAGTACTTC | CASTPHQDLVLETQYF
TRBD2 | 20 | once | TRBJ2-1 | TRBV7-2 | TGTGCCAGCACCTTTCCCCAGAGTAGCGGGCCTCTCCCCCACTACAATGAGCAGTTCTTC | CASTFPQSSGPLPHYNEQFF
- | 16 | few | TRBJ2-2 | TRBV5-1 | TGCGCCAGCAGCTTGAATGGGAATTCGGGCACCGGGGAGCTGTTTTTT | CASSLNGNSGTGELFF
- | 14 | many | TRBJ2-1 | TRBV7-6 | TGTGCCAGCAGCTTAAAGGACAGCTACAATGAGCAGTTCTTC | CASSLKDSYNEQFF
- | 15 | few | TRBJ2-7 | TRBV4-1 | TGCGCCAGCAGCCAAGATATCGGGGACTCCTACGAGCAGTACTTC | CASSQDIGDSYEQYF
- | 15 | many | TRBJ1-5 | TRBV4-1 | TGCGCCAGCAGCCCGGGACACCGAGACAATCAGCCCCAGCATTTT | CASSPGHRDNQPQHF